This T cell receptor (beta chain) was sequenced during a study of human T cells and chemical hapten exposure. The CDR3 is made up of 14 amino acids. Germline CDR1 is SQVTM and CDR2 is ANQGSEA. With V trimmed by 6 bases and J by 3 bases, 3 bases remained unmatched. Time point given: patch test 3, about 24 weeks after DPC sensitization. Treatment: therapeutic diphenylcyclopropenone sensitization with weekly scalp DPC. MiXCR was run by TCRdb on the RACE reads, yielding one entry per CDR3 protein. Of approximately 160,000 distinct CDR3 sequences in the sample, about 27% were seen once. This TCR was sampled from a woman between 18 and 29 years old with alopecia areata. Some clones in this sample may be carry-over from other donors' samples. This chain links TRBV29-1 with TRBJ2-5; the match to TRBD2 covers 14 bases. The sample here was whole blood, taken in connection with sensitization to the hapten diphenylcyclopropenone (DPC). CDR3: CSVEGLAGEETQYF. The CDR3 coding sequence is TGCAGCGTGGAGGGACTAGCGGGGGAAGAGACCCAGTACTTC.